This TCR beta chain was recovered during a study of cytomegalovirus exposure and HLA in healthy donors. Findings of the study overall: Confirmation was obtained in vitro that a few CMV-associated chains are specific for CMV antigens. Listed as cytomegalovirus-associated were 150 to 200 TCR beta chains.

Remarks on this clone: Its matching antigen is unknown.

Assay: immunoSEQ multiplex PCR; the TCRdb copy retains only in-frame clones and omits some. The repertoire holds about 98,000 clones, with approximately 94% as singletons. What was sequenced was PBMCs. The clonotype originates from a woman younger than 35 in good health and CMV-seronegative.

The CDR3 nucleotides are TGTGCCAGCAGTTTTCTAGCGGGAGGGACCGGGGAGCTGTTTTTT. It codes for CASSFLAGGTGELFF. The chain employs TRBV2 and TRBJ2-2, with 12 nucleotides matching TRBD2. V was clipped by 5 bases and J by 5 bases; unmatched bases: 3. This CDR3 region has 15 residues. Per germline, CDR1 SNHLY and CDR2 FYNNEI.